These 5 T cell receptor beta chains were sequenced from one sample in a study of CD8 T cells in ankylosing spondylitis. Whole-study findings and limits: What appeared characteristic of ankylosing spondylitis blood was a TCR beta motif of fewer than ten highly homologous variants.

No cognate antigen is known for these TCRs. TCRdb recomputed calls from the 5' RACE reads with MiXCR, one row per CDR3 protein. Counted here are about 800,000 distinct CDR3 sequences, 10% to 15% occurring once; the ten biggest clones make up 0.51%. The sequencing sample was made of blood, either unsorted or a sorted T cell fraction (not recorded which). Receptor source: a male donor with ankylosing spondylitis.

This clonotype appeared a few times. V and J are TRBV6-5 and TRBJ1-4; D possibly corresponds to TRBD1 (6 bases). This CDR3 region has 15 residues. Trimming removed 2 bases at V and 5 bases at J, with 12 bases between. Per germline, CDR1 MNHEY and CDR2 SVGAGI. CDR3 DNA sequence: TGTGCCAGCAGTTACGCGGGACACCAGAATGAAAAACTGTTTTTT. Its translation: CASSYAGHQNEKLFF.

This clonotype was observed many times. The chain carries TRBV7-8 and TRBJ2-2, with D perhaps TRBD1 (6 bases). V lost 6 bases to trimming and J lost 2 bases, with 13 bases between them. The CDR3 totals 15 residues. Germline-derived CDR1 and CDR2 are SGHVS and FQNEAQ. CDR3 protein: CASSPQGTNTGELFF. The DNA of the CDR3 is TGTGCCAGCAGTCCCCAGGGGACCAACACCGGGGAGCTGTTTTTT.

This clonotype was seen repeatedly, ten times or more. The CDR3 nucleotides are TGCAGCGTTGCCGTAACCTACGAGCAGTACTTC. Protein sequence: CSVAVTYEQYF. V usage is TRBV29-1 and J usage is TRBJ2-7; unclear D gene. The CDR3 is 11 residues long. Trimming shortened V by 4 bases and J by 2 bases, and 6 bases separated the two germline ends. The germline CDR1 and CDR2 sequences are SQVTM and ANQGSEA.

The chain employs TRBV7-9 and TRBJ2-3; D is perhaps TRBD1 (5 bases). Between the trimmed V and J ends, which lost 6 bases and 2 bases, there was a span of 12 bases. Germline V gene lookup returns CDR1 SEHNR and CDR2 FQNEAQ (reference sequence). The CDR3 sequence is 14 residues long. The CDR3 sequence: CASRWGGNTDTQYF. For the CDR3, the DNA is TGTGCCAGCAGATGGGGCGGCAACACAGATACGCAGTATTTT. Full variable domain (rest looked up from reference TRBV7-9 and TRBJ2-3): DTGVSQNPRHKITKRGQNVTFRCDPISEHNRLYWYRQTLGQGPEFLTYFQNEAQLEKSRLLSDRFSAERPKGSFSTLEIQRTEQGDSAMYLCASRWGGNTDTQYFGPGTRLTVL.

This clonotype was counted between two and nine times. The CDR3 DNA follows: TGCGCCAGCAGCTTGGTGGGAGCGGGAGTTAGAGATGAGCAGTTCTTC. Translating gives CASSLVGAGVRDEQFF. J is TRBJ2-1 and V is TRBV5-1, with 8 bases lining up with TRBD2. The germline V gene has CDR1 SGHRS and CDR2 YFSETQ. V was clipped by 0 bases and J by 8 bases; unmatched bases: 10. CDR3 length: 16 residues.